This note documents a single TCR beta chain sequence. This clone came up once. Its recognized antigen is unknown. It has no much larger one-base neighbor in the sample; base qualities were not kept. The immunoSEQ Assay, a bias-controlled multiplex PCR, was used to amplify TCRbeta CDR3 regions from genomic DNA. Turning to the authors' computational methods: The number of nucleated cells in each sample was estimated by amplification of reference gene primers within the assay. Sequence reads were collapsed and filtered to measure the absolute abundance of every unique TCRbeta CDR3 rearrangement. For each sample, productive Simpson clonality was calculated as the square root of Simpson's diversity index across productive rearrangements. TCRdb took over this immuneACCESS table, retaining in-frame rearrangements with V and J assigned. Such tables are incomplete; in checked studies, under half of the missing clones stem from an unresolved V gene, and the remainder is unexplained. Clonal size and the V and J genes are those of that table, whereas D and trimming came from the DNA. This sample has about 36,000 clones in its table, and 60% to 85% of those were observed once. The ten most abundant clones make up 1.5% to 2.5% of the sample.

These data come from a study of blood T cell repertoires in COVID-19 (dated by TCRdb to 2020 to 2022). About the investigation overall: The collaborator samples originated in the United States, Italy and Spain and spanned the acute and convalescent phases of COVID-19. Subjects who had been exposed to COVID-19, were actively infected with it, or had recovered from it provided the deeply sampled blood TCRbeta repertoires that made up the dataset. Where HLA class I and class II types were available, the types were taken from metadata supplied by the sample provider, not from assay-based typing. Nearly every sample came with metadata listing a de-identified subject ID, COVID-19 status, age in years and sex. The samples were drawn from the first 160 participants of the ongoing ImmuneRACE study and from over a thousand subjects provided by 6 global collaborators. The material from the prospective study consisted of cDNA or gDNA derived from T cells, B-cell-depleted T cells, or PBMCs. The repertoires were released in a freely available public database intended as a resource for research on the immune response to SARS-CoV-2. Study-level results and caveats: The quantity of clinical and demographic metadata differed by source and by participant and was supplied without curation.

Each collaborating institution followed its own protocols to collect whole blood in K2EDTA tubes. Collaborator samples were shipped for TCRbeta analysis as frozen whole blood, isolated PBMCs, or DNA extracted from either sample type. At the junction V is shortened by 3 bases and J by 7 bases; bases outside the gene matches: 3. Taken from cysteine to phenylalanine, the CDR3 has 15 residues. Only CDR3 DNA remains: 45 bases, in frame from the first base. Via the germline V gene (reference sequence), CDR1 is MNHEY and CDR2 SMNVEV. The receptor was isolated from a man in his sixties with active COVID-19. The rearranged chain carries TRBV27 and TRBJ2-1, and 13 junctional nucleotides match TRBD2. Sequenced: peripheral blood. The DNA reads TGTGCCAGCAGTTTCGGGACTAGCGGGAAGAATGAGCAGTTCTTC. Its translation is CASSFGTSGKNEQFF.